These 19 T cell receptor beta chains came from one sample sequenced in a study of patients and donors after allogeneic stem cell transplantation. TCRdb reprocessed the RT-PCR reads with MiXCR, giving one entry per CDR3 protein. The sample records some 960,000 distinct CDR3 sequences, roughly 18% being singletons. The sample consisted of blood, either unsorted or a sorted T cell fraction (not recorded which). The receptors were sampled from a human donor who was either an allogeneic HSCT recipient or a stem cell or donor lymphocyte infusion donor (not recorded which). It is not recorded whose cells these are; they may come from a transplant donor.

The CDR3: CASSPPLWGTGNTIYF. CDR3 nucleotide sequence: TGTGCCAGTTCCCCCCCGTTGTGGGGTACTGGAAACACCATATATTTT. J is TRBJ1-3 and V is TRBV19; unclear D gene. V was shortened by 8 bases and J by 2 bases, with 19 bases between the two germline ends. There are 16 residues in the CDR3. Germline CDR1 reads LNHDA; CDR2 reads SQIVND (reference sequence).

This clonotype occurred a few times. J is TRBJ2-3 and V is TRBV7-9, with D tentatively TRBD2 (5 bases). CDR3 length: 16 amino acids. Per germline, CDR1 SEHNR and CDR2 FQNEAQ (reference sequence). Trimming removed 5 bases from V and 0 bases from J, with 15 bases in between. The CDR3 sequence is CASSAPSGMSTDTQYF. In DNA form, the CDR3 reads TGTGCCAGCAGCGCCCCTTCCGGGATGAGCACAGATACGCAGTATTTT.

This clonotype was counted a few times. The V call is TRBV6-1, the J call TRBJ2-5; 14 bases agree with TRBD2. J lost 7 bases, V lost 5 bases, and 9 bases had no gene match. CDR3 size: 16 residues. Looked up from germline, CDR1 is MNHNS and CDR2 is SASEGT. The CDR3 loop reads CASSRGTSGGQRTQYF. The CDR3 DNA reads as TGTGCCAGCAGTCGTGGGACTAGCGGGGGACAGAGGACCCAGTACTTC.

The chain uses TRBV20-1 and TRBJ2-7; D may be TRBD2 (5 bases). Between the trimmed V and J ends, which lost 3 bases and 0 bases, there was a span of 12 bases. This CDR3 is built from 14 residues. CDR1 DFQATT and CDR2 SNEGSKA come from the germline V gene (reference sequence). In DNA form, the CDR3 reads TGCAGTGCTAGTGCGGGCAGCCCCTCCTACGAGCAGTACTTC. It codes for CSASAGSPSYEQYF.

The table lists this clonotype with many counts. The chain links TRBV24-1 to TRBJ2-5; D unresolved. V dropped 6 bases and J dropped 5 bases, with 18 bases sitting between them. Germline assignment: CDR1 KGHDR and CDR2 SFDVKD. The CDR3 extends over 15 amino acids. CDR3: CATSTTPVRCETQYF. CDR3 nucleotides: TGTGCCACCAGTACGACGCCTGTGCGGTGCGAGACCCAGTACTTC.

The chain combines TRBV20-1 with TRBJ1-2, with TRBD1 matching 10 bases. V shed 4 bases, J shed 11 bases, and the junction held 19 bases outside the gene matches. Germline V gene data show CDR1 as DFQATT and CDR2 as SNEGSKA (reference sequence). CDR3 length: 16 residues. In DNA form, the CDR3 reads TGCAGTGCTACCAAGACAGGGGGCGCCTCCACCTCTGGATACACCTTC. Amino acid sequence: CSATKTGGASTSGYTF.

The chain links TRBV7-6 to TRBJ2-3; D possibly corresponds to TRBD1 (5 bases). V lost 5 bases and J 0 bases, leaving 12 bases between the germline ends. Germline CDR1 reads SGHVS; CDR2 reads FNYEAQ. This CDR3 is built from 15 residues. CDR3 DNA: TGTGCCAGCAGCCCCGGACACCTTAGCACAGATACGCAGTATTTT. Translated: CASSPGHLSTDTQYF.

This clonotype was observed a few times. The rearrangement joins TRBV4-1 to TRBJ2-2; D unclear. V was trimmed by 1 base and J by 6 bases, leaving 6 bases between them. The CDR3 sequence is 13 residues long. Looked up from germline, CDR1 is MGHRA and CDR2 is YSYEKL. The CDR3 sequence is CASSQVGSGELFF. CDR3 coding DNA: TGCGCCAGCAGCCAAGTAGGATCCGGGGAGCTGTTTTTT.

V gene TRBV11-2 combines with J gene TRBJ2-4; weak D call: TRBD2 (6 bases). The CDR3 is 16 amino acids. V was shortened by 4 bases and J by 9 bases, with 22 bases between the two germline ends. Germline CDR1 and CDR2: SGHAT and FQNNGV. The CDR3 sequence is CASSYLGERGGSIQYF. The CDR3 nucleotides read TGTGCCAGCAGCTATCTTGGAGAGAGGGGAGGAAGCATTCAGTACTTC.

This clonotype was observed at least ten times. This chain joins TRBV10-3 and TRBJ2-5; 9 nucleotides line up with TRBD2. The CDR3 has 14 amino acids. Unmatched junction bases numbered 5, after V lost 6 bases and J lost 3 bases. From germline, CDR1 is ENHRY and CDR2 SYGVKD. The CDR3 reads CAISQASGEETQYF. Written as DNA, the CDR3 is TGTGCCATCAGCCAGGCTAGCGGGGAAGAGACCCAGTACTTC.

This clonotype has only a few counts. The V call is TRBV5-6, the J call TRBJ1-1; D perhaps matches TRBD1 (5 bases). This CDR3 spans 15 amino acids. Trimming stripped 4 bases from V and 5 bases from J, with 18 bases between. Germline values: CDR1 SGHDT, CDR2 YYEEEE. CDR3 bases: TGTGCCAGCAGCCCCGACAGAGGGATGGTAACTGAAGCTTTCTTT. It codes for CASSPDRGMVTEAFF.

Only a few counts were recorded for this clonotype. The chain has TRBV9 and TRBJ1-1, with 7 bases lining up with TRBD1. Per germline, CDR1 SGDLS and CDR2 YYNGEE. V trimming: 0 bases; J trimming: 0 bases; junction bases outside the gene matches: 2. This CDR3 has 15 residues. CDR3 loop: CASSVGGQMNTEAFF. CDR3 DNA: TGTGCCAGCAGCGTAGGGGGACAGATGAACACTGAAGCTTTCTTT.

V is TRBV27 and J is TRBJ1-5; D might be TRBD1 (5 bases). V lost 1 base to trimming and J lost 6 bases, with 10 bases between them. Germline CDR1 reads MNHEY; CDR2 reads SMNVEV (reference sequence). This CDR3 comprises 14 residues. Here the CDR3 DNA reads TGTGCCAGCAGTTTATGGGGGAAAGCTCAGCCCCAGCATTTT. As protein: CASSLWGKAQPQHF.

This clonotype was detected only a few times. V gene TRBV10-3 combines with J gene TRBJ2-7; D may correspond to TRBD1 or TRBD2 (5 bases each). This CDR3 contains 12 residues. The V gene's germline CDR1 is ENHRY and CDR2 SYGVKD. V lost 5 bases to trimming and J lost 2 bases, with 7 bases between them. CDR3: CAISRGAYEQYF. CDR3 nucleotide sequence: TGTGCCATCAGTAGGGGAGCCTACGAGCAGTACTTC.

This clonotype was counted between two and nine times. The chain is built from TRBV12-3 or TRBV12-4 and TRBJ1-1; TRBD1 is a possible D gene (5 bases). V was shortened by 7 bases and J by 1 base, with 10 bases between the two germline ends. The CDR3 loop spans 13 amino acids. The chain's CDR3 is CASKPGPNTEAFF. The CDR3 DNA follows: TGTGCCAGCAAACCGGGACCGAACACTGAAGCTTTCTTT.

This clonotype has a count of ten or more. V and J are TRBV20-1 and TRBJ2-7, with 9 positions matching TRBD1. Germline-derived CDR1 and CDR2 are DFQATT and SNEGSKA (reference sequence). The CDR3 totals 14 residues. J was trimmed by 0 bases and V by 5 bases; bases with no gene match: 5. CDR3 DNA sequence: TGCAGTGCTGGAGGGACAGGGTACTCCTACGAGCAGTACTTC. Translating gives CSAGGTGYSYEQYF.

CDR3 coding DNA: TGCAGTATATCCGGACAGTCGCAGTACTTC. This sequence encodes CSISGQSQYF. The gene calls are TRBV20-1 and TRBJ2-7; weak D call: TRBD1 (6 bases). The CDR3 covers 10 residues. The germline V and J ends were trimmed by 8 bases and 9 bases, with 14 bases remaining between them. Germline V gene lookup returns CDR1 DFQATT and CDR2 SNEGSKA (reference sequence).

J is TRBJ1-6 and V is TRBV12-3 or TRBV12-4; no reliable D call. The CDR3 runs to 13 residues. With 5 bases removed from V and 10 bases from J, the gap between germline ends came to 12 bases. The CDR3: CASSPQTHSPLHF. The CDR3, as DNA: TGTGCCAGCAGTCCGCAGACACACTCACCCCTCCACTTT.

Only a few counts were recorded for this clonotype. The V and J genes are TRBV2 and TRBJ2-3; D is undetermined. V was cut by 7 bases and J by 6 bases, with 17 bases left in between. There are 14 residues in the CDR3. Germline CDR1 SNHLY, CDR2 FYNNEI. CDR3 coding DNA: TGTGCCAGCACCACAACGCCAGGTACCGATACGCAGTATTTT. This gives the protein CASTTTPGTDTQYF.